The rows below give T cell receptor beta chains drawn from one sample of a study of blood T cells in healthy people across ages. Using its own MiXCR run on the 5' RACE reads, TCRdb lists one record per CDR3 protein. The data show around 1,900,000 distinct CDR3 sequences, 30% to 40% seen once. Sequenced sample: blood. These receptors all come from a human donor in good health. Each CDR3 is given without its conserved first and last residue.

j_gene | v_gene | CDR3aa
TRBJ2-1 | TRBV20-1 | SARARLANLYNEQF
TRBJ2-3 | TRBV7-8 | ASTKGRQDLRDTQY
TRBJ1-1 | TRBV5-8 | ASSLNIFSNTEAF
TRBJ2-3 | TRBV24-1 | ATSDSIRVTDTQY
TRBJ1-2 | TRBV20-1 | SALRQAGGYGYT
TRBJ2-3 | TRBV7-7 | ASSLGLGQSTDTQY
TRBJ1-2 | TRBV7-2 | ASSLLRGAGYGYT
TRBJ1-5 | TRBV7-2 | ASSPGFSNQPQH
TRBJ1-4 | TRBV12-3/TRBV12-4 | ASSLATVEKLF
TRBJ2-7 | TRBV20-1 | SLADGTYEQY
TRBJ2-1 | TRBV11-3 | ASSHHDRLYNEQF
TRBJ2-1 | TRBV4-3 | ASSRASGEPYNEQF
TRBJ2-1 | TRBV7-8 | ASSYTSGGAFEQF
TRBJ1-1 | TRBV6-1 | SSSEEGAGGGTEAF
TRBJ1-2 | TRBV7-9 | ASSLDVTSHTNYGYT
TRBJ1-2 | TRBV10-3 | AISDDREGYGYT
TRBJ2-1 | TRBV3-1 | ASSQDSLVLIGQF
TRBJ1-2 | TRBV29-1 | SLQEDRDYGYT
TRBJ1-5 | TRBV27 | ASSLTGGLGQPQH
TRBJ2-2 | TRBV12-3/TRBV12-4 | ASSLVRGADMAGVTGELF
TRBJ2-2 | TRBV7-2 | ASSYRTSRTGELF
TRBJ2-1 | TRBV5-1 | ASSFEGINEQF
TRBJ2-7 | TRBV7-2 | ASSVILAGAPDEQY
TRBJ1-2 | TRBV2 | ASSEEGGRGYT
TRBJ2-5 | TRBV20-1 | SAREGLAGWRETQY
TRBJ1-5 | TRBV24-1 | ATSDFSVNQPQH
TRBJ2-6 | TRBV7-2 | ASSWRTGGAVAGANVLT
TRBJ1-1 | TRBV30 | AWSVVKDSEAF
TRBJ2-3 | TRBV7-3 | ASSPPYTDTQY
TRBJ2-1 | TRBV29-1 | SVEWRGQDNEQF
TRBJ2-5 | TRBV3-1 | ASSQDSSKTQY
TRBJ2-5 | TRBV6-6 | ASNPRGAEETQY
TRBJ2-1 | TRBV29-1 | SVTGGFNEQF
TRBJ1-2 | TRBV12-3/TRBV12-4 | ASRSGAYGYT
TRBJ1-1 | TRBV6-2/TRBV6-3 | ASKKDIPNTEAF
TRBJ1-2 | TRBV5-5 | ASSVRQNLYGYT
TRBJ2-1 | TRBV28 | ASSFDSGVYNEQF
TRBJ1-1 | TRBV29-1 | SVARGPNTEAF
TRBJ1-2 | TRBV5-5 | ASSSPPIGYT
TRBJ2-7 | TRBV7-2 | ASSWRDNSYEQY
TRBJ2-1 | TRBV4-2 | ASSQDIAGVYVNEQF
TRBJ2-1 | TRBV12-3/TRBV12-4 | ASSDSSGYNEQF
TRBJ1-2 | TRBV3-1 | ASSHGTLNYGYT
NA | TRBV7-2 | ASSHDRGSSHRGGEQY
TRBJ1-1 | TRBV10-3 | AISELESGDAF
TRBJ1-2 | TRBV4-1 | ASSPLTGHGYT
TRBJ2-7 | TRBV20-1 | SANRRGRYYEQY